The rows below give T cell receptor beta chains drawn from one sample of a study of CD8 T cells in Susac syndrome. Each CDR3 protein is one row after TCRdb ran MiXCR on the immunoSEQ multiplex PCR reads. The data hold 200,000 or so distinct CDR3 sequences, with about 96% observed a single time. Sequencing input: CD4+ T cells from PBMCs. All receptors derive from a human donor with multiple sclerosis. CDR3s include the opening cysteine and the closing phenylalanine or tryptophan. D genes are given only for firm matches. For some rows the clone size is stated as once, few or many, or as a class when expanded; others skip it.

>-|TRBJ1-1|-|TRBV20-1
TGCAGTGCTATGGTTCAGGGAACAGCTTTCTTT
CSAMVQGTAFF
>TRBD2|TRBJ2-1|-|TRBV20-1
TGCAGTGGTCTGACTAGCGGGGGCAATGAGCAGTTCTTC
CSGLTSGGNEQFF
>-|TRBJ1-2|-|TRBV20-1
TGCAGTGCTAGTGGAGGTAGCAGCTATGGCTACACCTTC
CSASGGSSYGYTF
>-|TRBJ1-2|-|TRBV9
TGTGCCAGCAGCCAGAGGGGATCCGTAAACTATGGCTACACCTTC
CASSQRGSVNYGYTF
>-|TRBJ2-1|-|TRBV5-6
TGTGCCAGCAGCCCTGGGACTTTCGATGAGCAGTTCTTC
CASSPGTFDEQFF
>TRBD2|TRBJ2-3|-|TRBV29-1
TGCAGCGTTAGACGGGGGGTGGGCACAGATACGCAGTATTTT
CSVRRGVGTDTQYF
>-|TRBJ1-1|-|TRBV7-2
TGTGCCAGCAGCAGTTACCTACAGGGCGGTCTTGAAGCTTTCTTT
CASSSYLQGGLEAFF
>TRBD2|TRBJ2-1|-|TRBV30
TGTGCCTGGAGTTTTTCACTCCCGGGACTAGCGGCTTTCTTC
CAWSFSLPGLAAFF
>TRBD2|TRBJ2-1|-|TRBV29-1
TGCAGCGTTCGCAGGGAACCGGGGGGTTACAATGAGCAGTTCTTC
CSVRREPGGYNEQFF
>-|TRBJ2-7|-|TRBV20-1
TGCAGTGCTCGGACTCCCCGCTACGAGCAGTACTTC
CSARTPRYEQYF
>-|TRBJ2-3|-|TRBV4-2
TGTGCCAGCAGCCCCCGGCTTCCCACAGATACGCAGTATTTT
CASSPRLPTDTQYF
>-|TRBJ1-2|-|TRBV3-1
TGTGCCAGCAGGGGGTTAGGCTATGGCTACACCTTC
CASRGLGYGYTF
>-|TRBJ1-1|-|TRBV29-1
TGCAGCGTGACTTTAGGTCGGCAGAACACTGAAGCTTTCTTT
CSVTLGRQNTEAFF
>TRBD2|TRBJ2-1|-|TRBV7-9
TGTGCCAGCAGCCCAGGATGGACTAGCGGCAATGAGCAGTTCTTC
CASSPGWTSGNEQFF
>-|TRBJ2-2|once|TRBV19
TGTGCCAGTAGTATGGGTCGGACGGTAGCCGGGGAGCTGTTTTTT
CASSMGRTVAGELFF
>TRBD1|TRBJ1-2|once|TRBV20-1
TGCAGTGCTAGAGCGAGGACAGGGATCTCCTATGGCTACACCTTC
CSARARTGISYGYTF
>-|TRBJ1-5|-|TRBV20-1
TGCAGTGCTAGAGATCGGGCAGCTCCGTGGAGCAATCAGCCCCAGCATTTT
CSARDRAAPWSNQPQHF
>-|TRBJ2-7|-|TRBV3-1
TGTGCCAGCAGCCCTACTCCTTCCCCGTACGAGCAGTACTTC
CASSPTPSPYEQYF
>-|TRBJ2-1|-|TRBV25-1
TGTGCCAGCAGTGAATACAATGAGCAGTTCTTC
CASSEYNEQFF
>-|TRBJ2-7|-|TRBV29-1
TGCAGCGTCCGGACAGAGATCCATTACGAGCAGTACTTC
CSVRTEIHYEQYF
>-|TRBJ1-1|-|TRBV18
TGTGCCAGCTCCCGACAGGACTTGAACACTGAAGCTTTCTTT
CASSRQDLNTEAFF
>-|TRBJ1-6|-|TRBV9
TGTGCCAGCAGCCCCCAGGGAGGGGACGGCCAAACCCTCCACTTT
CASSPQGGDGQTLHF
>-|TRBJ1-5|-|TRBV12-3/TRBV12-4
TGTGCCAGCAGTTTGGGTCAGCCCCAGCATTTT
CASSLGQPQHF
>-|TRBJ2-7|once|TRBV7-2
TGTGCCAGCAGCTTACAGACCTACGAGCAGTACTTC
CASSLQTYEQYF
>TRBD2|TRBJ2-3|-|TRBV5-4
TGTGCCAGCAGCTTACTGGCGGGAGGACGCGATACGCAGTATTTT
CASSLLAGGRDTQYF
>TRBD1|TRBJ1-1|once|TRBV2
TGTGCCAGCAGACTACAGGGGGAGGGCACTGAAGCTTTCTTT
CASRLQGEGTEAFF
>-|TRBJ2-5|-|TRBV25-1
TGTGCCAGTACCAGGGGAAGAGAGACCCAGTACTTC
CASTRGRETQYF
>-|TRBJ1-3|-|TRBV30
TGTGCCTGGAGTGTAAACCCCCGGGGGCCTGGAAACACCATATATTTT
CAWSVNPRGPGNTIYF
>-|TRBJ2-1|-|TRBV7-3
TGTGCCAGCAGCTCTCCCGGGCCCTACAATGAGCAGTTCTTC
CASSSPGPYNEQFF
>-|TRBJ1-1|once|TRBV24-1
TGTGCCACTGCCGACAGAAACACTGAAGCTTTCTTT
CATADRNTEAFF
>TRBD1|TRBJ2-1|-|TRBV7-2
TGTGCCAGCAGCCCCCGTCCCGGGACAGGGAGGAGGGAGCAGTTCTTC
CASSPRPGTGRREQFF
>TRBD2|TRBJ2-1|-|TRBV7-3
TGTGCCAGCAGCTTACACGCGACTAGCGGCCATGAGCAGTTCTTC
CASSLHATSGHEQFF
>-|TRBJ1-1|-|TRBV7-9
TGTGCCAGCAACAAACAGATGGTGAACACTGAAGCTTTCTTT
CASNKQMVNTEAFF
>-|TRBJ2-7|-|TRBV7-6
TGTGCCAGCAGCTTAGCGCCTGGACTTTCCTACGAGCAGTACTTC
CASSLAPGLSYEQYF
>-|TRBJ2-5|-|TRBV30
TGTGCCTGGAGTCCGTACTCCTCCCTCCAAGAGACCCAGTACTTC
CAWSPYSSLQETQYF
>-|TRBJ2-4|-|TRBV5-1
TGCGCCAGCAGCTTGAGTGGGAGTGGGGACATTCAGTACTTC
CASSLSGSGDIQYF
>-|TRBJ2-3|-|TRBV24-1
TGTGCCACCAGTGACTCCGCCGCAGATACGCAGTATTTT
CATSDSAADTQYF
>TRBD1|TRBJ1-4|once|TRBV30
TGTGCCTGGAGGGGACAGGCGGTTAATGAAAAACTGTTTTTT
CAWRGQAVNEKLFF
>-|TRBJ2-3|-|TRBV18
TGTGCCAGCTCACCAGCCTTCCAGTCGACAGATACGCAGTATTTT
CASSPAFQSTDTQYF
>TRBD2|TRBJ2-3|-|TRBV2
TGTGCCAGCAGTGAATTGACCGGGACTAGGGCATTGGATACGCAGTATTTT
CASSELTGTRALDTQYF
>TRBD2|TRBJ2-1|-|TRBV9
TGTGCCAGCAGCGTGACTAGCGGGAGTCACAATGAGCAGTTCTTC
CASSVTSGSHNEQFF
>-|TRBJ2-7|-|TRBV29-1
TGCAGCGTTGAAGATTGGAGGGCCCCCGGGTACGAGCAGTACTTC
CSVEDWRAPGYEQYF
>TRBD1|TRBJ2-7|-|TRBV12-3/TRBV12-4
TGTGCCAGCAGTTCCGGACAGGGGGCCTCCTACGAGCAGTACTTC
CASSSGQGASYEQYF
>-|TRBJ1-6|-|TRBV7-3
TGTGCCAGCAGCCGACTAGGCGGCTCCTATAATTCACCCCTCCACTTT
CASSRLGGSYNSPLHF